This T cell receptor beta chain was obtained from a study of control samples from healthy donors and cancer patients. TCRdb's copy holds only in-frame clones and misses some; the assay was immunoSEQ multiplex PCR. The profile shows 70,000 to 80,000 clones, around 84% of them singletons. The CDR3 covers 14 residues. V lost 3 bases to trimming and J lost 1 base, with 9 bases between them. Germline CDR1 MDHEN, CDR2 SYDVKM. The TCR comes from a man aged 50-59 years in good health. Sequencing was performed on blood. The chain has TRBV28 and TRBJ1-1; D unclear. CDR3 coding DNA: TGTGCCAGCAGTTTTGGCACTTCGAACACTGAAGCTTTCTTT. As protein: CASSFGTSNTEAFF.